The T cell receptor (beta chain) described here comes from a study of breast tumors, draining lymph nodes, adjacent tissues. Each CDR3 protein is one row after TCRdb ran MiXCR on the multiplex PCR reads. The sample has 66,000 or so distinct CDR3 sequences, around 43% seen once. Remarks on this clonotype: A much larger clone differs by one base, so this may be a read error.

The source material was breast tumor tissue. The clonotype comes from a female donor with breast cancer. Some clones in this sample may be carry-over from other donors' samples.

In DNA, the CDR3 is TGTCCCAGCAGCCACGGGGAGCTCTACGAGCAGTACTTC. Protein sequence: CPSSHGELYEQYF. The V call is TRBV3-1, the J call TRBJ2-7, with D possibly matching TRBD2 (5 bases). There are 13 residues in the CDR3. Per the germline V gene, CDR1 is LGHDT and CDR2 is YNNKEL (reference sequence).